The entry that follows covers one T cell receptor (beta chain) sequence. Its antigen is currently unknown. The sample comes from a study of graft-versus-host responses after intestinal transplantation. As for the study in general: Tacrolimus plus steroids were given to all recipients for roughly three years, preceded by anti-thymocyte globulin induction.

Clones were read by immunoSEQ multiplex PCR, and TCRdb kept only the in-frame ones, dropping some. The table shows more than 90,000 clones, with about 93% occurring only once. Germline assignment: CDR1 LNHDA and CDR2 SQIVND (reference sequence). There are 16 residues in the CDR3. Trimming took 3 bases from V and 6 from J; bases not matched to a gene: 8. The sequenced sample was unstimulated CD8+ T cells sorted from spleen or lymph node cells, obtained before intestinal transplant. The TCR comes from a human donor who received an intestinal transplant. This chain connects TRBV19 to TRBJ2-7; 13 positions agree with TRBD2. Written as DNA, the CDR3 is TGTGCCAGTAGTATTGGGACTAGCGGGACCCGCGGCGAGCAGTACTTC. Amino acid sequence: CASSIGTSGTRGEQYF.